These 19 T cell receptor beta chains originate from one sample sequenced in a study of PD-L1 blockade in urothelial cancer. The table came from immunoSEQ multiplex PCR; TCRdb's copy has only in-frame clones and leaves some out. The table has some 87,000 clones, roughly 87% seen once. Time point indicated: pretreatment peripheral blood. The source was PBMCs, collected around atezolizumab (anti-PD-L1) treatment. These receptors came from a man aged 60 to 69 with urothelial cancer.

V is TRBV28 and J is TRBJ1-1, with D unresolved. V was pared by 8 bases and J by 0 bases, with 19 bases between. Germline V CDR1 and CDR2: MDHEN, SYDVKM. The CDR3 is 16 residues long. The CDR3 bases are TGTGCCAGCCCCCCCCCGGTACAGATGTTGAACACTGAAGCTTTCTTT. It encodes CASPPPVQMLNTEAFF. The variable domain in full, completed from reference TRBV28 and TRBJ1-1, reads DVKVTQSSRYLVKRTGEKVFLECVQDMDHENMFWYRQDPGLGLRLIYFSYDVKMKEKGDIPEGYSVSREKKERFSLILESASTNQTSMYLCASPPPVQMLNTEAFFGQGTRLTVV.

V and J are TRBV5-5 and TRBJ1-4; the match to TRBD1 covers 9 bases. The germline CDR1 and CDR2 sequences are SGHKS and YYEKEE (reference sequence). V lost 4 bases to trimming and J lost 2 bases; unmatched junction nucleotides: 3. The CDR3 extends over 15 amino acids. The CDR3 loop reads CASSRQGVTNEKLFF. The CDR3 bases are TGTGCCAGCAGCCGACAGGGGGTTACTAATGAAAAACTGTTTTTT.

The CDR3 sequence: CASSPPGLAGPTDTQYF. The CDR3 DNA is TGTGCCAGCTCACCTCCCGGACTAGCGGGACCCACAGATACGCAGTATTTT. The V call is TRBV18, the J call TRBJ2-3, with 12 positions matching TRBD2. Germline loops: CDR1 KGHSH, CDR2 LQKENI. After removal of 3 bases from V and 2 bases from J, the junction contained 6 bases not matched to a gene. This CDR3 is built from 17 residues.

The rearrangement links TRBV28 to TRBJ1-1, with D possibly matching TRBD1 (5 bases). The CDR3 length is 13 residues. Germline V CDR1 and CDR2: MDHEN, SYDVKM. The V end was cut by 5 bases, the J end by 2 bases, with 9 bases between. This chain's CDR3 is CASSVDRNTEAFF. The CDR3 DNA is TGTGCCAGCAGTGTAGACAGAAACACTGAAGCTTTCTTT.

In its sample, this clone was seen a few times. The rearrangement joins TRBV19 to TRBJ2-6, with a weak D call TRBD1 (7 bases). V lost 6 bases, J lost 4 bases, and 13 bases lay in between. CDR1 and CDR2 from the germline V gene are LNHDA and SQIVND (reference sequence). There are 15 residues in the CDR3. The CDR3: CASSPEGQGANVLTF. The CDR3 DNA follows: TGTGCCAGTAGCCCGGAGGGACAGGGGGCCAACGTCCTGACTTTC.

As to this clone: The sample has other DNA sequences that encode this CDR3 too. This chain joins TRBV2 and TRBJ1-6; D remains unclear. There are 12 residues in the CDR3. Germline-derived CDR1 and CDR2 are SNHLY and FYNNEI. V was cut by 5 bases and J by 7 bases, with 6 bases left in between. CDR3 region: CASSPQNSPLHF. The CDR3 nucleotides read TGTGCCAGCAGTCCACAGAATTCACCCCTCCACTTT. Looking up the rest from reference TRBV2 and TRBJ1-6 gives the full variable domain: EPEVTQTPSHQVTQMGQEVILRCVPISNHLYFYWYRQILGQKVEFLVSFYNNEISEKSEIFDDQFSVERPDGSNFTLKIRSTKLEDSAMYFCASSPQNSPLHFGNGTRLTVT.

The chain combines TRBV6-4 with TRBJ2-5; 9 nucleotides align to TRBD1. V shed 8 bases and J 1 base; nucleotides not matched to a gene: 11. This CDR3 is 16 amino acids long. Germline loops: CDR1 MRHNA, CDR2 SNTAGT. DNA for the CDR3: TGTGCCAGCGCCCCTACGACAGGGGGTGGCCAAGAGACCCAGTACTTC. It codes for CASAPTTGGGQETQYF.

V gene TRBV7-3 combines with J gene TRBJ2-1; the match to TRBD1 covers 8 bases. Germline-derived CDR1 and CDR2 are SGHTA and FQGTGA. V lost 2 bases and J lost 4; bases outside the gene matches: 4. This CDR3 comprises 15 residues. DNA of the CDR3: TGTGCCAGCAGCTTAGACGGGACAGGATACAATGAGCAGTTCTTC. It specifies CASSLDGTGYNEQFF.

The rearrangement uses TRBV5-1 and TRBJ2-5; no definite D call. Germline V CDR1 and CDR2: SGHRS, YFSETQ. This CDR3 is built from 13 residues. V was shortened by 7 bases and J by 1 base, with 11 bases between the two germline ends. DNA of the CDR3: TGCGCCAGCTCCGTCACAGCCCAAGAGACCCAGTACTTC. Amino acids: CASSVTAQETQYF.

V usage is TRBV25-1 and J usage is TRBJ2-1; 10 nucleotides agree with TRBD1. The CDR3 loop spans 16 amino acids. The J segment lost 9 bases and the V segment lost 3 bases, leaving 11 bases of the junction unmatched. Germline loops: CDR1 MGHDK, CDR2 SYGVNS. CDR3 residues: CASSEPGTGEQVEQFF. In nucleotides, the CDR3 is TGTGCCAGCAGTGAGCCCGGGACAGGGGAGCAAGTTGAGCAGTTCTTC.

The J gene is TRBJ2-7, the V gene TRBV7-9, with 7 bases that match TRBD1. V gave up 5 bases and J gave up 1 base; unmatched junction bases: 14. This CDR3 contains 17 residues. Germline CDR1 is SEHNR and CDR2 is FQNEAQ (reference sequence). DNA for the CDR3: TGTGCCAGCAGCGAAAATACCGGGACAGAAGGTTCCTACGAGCAGTACTTC. Residues: CASSENTGTEGSYEQYF.

The chain recombines TRBV21-1 with TRBJ1-1; the table assigns TRBD1, which was not confirmed against the DNA. TRBV21-1 is a listed pseudogene. The CDR3 totals 15 residues. Here the CDR3 reads CASSNLEQGNTEAFF. In DNA form, the CDR3 reads TGTGCCAGCAGCAATCTGGAACAGGGGAACACTGAAGCTTTCTTT.

Many counts were recorded for this clone. This chain uses TRBV30 with TRBJ1-5, with TRBD1 as a possible D gene (6 bases). The germline V gene has CDR1 GTSNPN and CDR2 SVGIG (reference sequence). Trimming removed 5 bases at V and 7 bases at J, with 15 bases between. This CDR3 has 13 amino acids. CDR3 residues: CAWAAGVLQPQHF. For the CDR3, the DNA is TGTGCCTGGGCAGCAGGGGTTCTGCAGCCCCAGCATTTT.

This chain uses TRBV7-2 with TRBJ1-5, with a possible D match to TRBD1 (6 bases). The V gene's germline CDR1 is SGHTA and CDR2 FQGNSA. The CDR3 sequence is 16 residues long. V was pared by 1 base and J by 9 bases, with 19 bases between. CDR3 amino acids: CASSLDGGGTPRPQHF. The DNA for the CDR3 is TGTGCCAGCAGCTTAGATGGCGGGGGCACCCCGAGGCCCCAGCATTTT.

V gene TRBV7-6 combines with J gene TRBJ1-1; no firm D call. Trimming shortened V by 5 bases and J by 3 bases, and 7 bases separated the two germline ends. CDR1 and CDR2 (germline): SGHVS, FNYEAQ. This CDR3 is 12 amino acids long. The CDR3 is CASSPGDTEAFF. The CDR3, as DNA: TGTGCCAGCAGCCCCGGAGACACTGAAGCTTTCTTT.

The CDR3 loop is CASSLGAAGDPEQYF. CDR3 coding DNA: TGTGCCAGCAGCTTGGGGGCAGCAGGGGACCCCGAGCAGTACTTC. This chain uses TRBV13 with TRBJ2-7, with D possibly being TRBD1 (6 bases). The CDR3 sequence is 15 residues long. Germline assignment: CDR1 PRHDT and CDR2 FYEKMQ (reference sequence). Trimming removed 3 bases from V and 6 bases from J, with 18 bases in between.

This chain joins TRBV19 and TRBJ2-5; D uncertain. This CDR3 comprises 12 residues. Germline lookup yields CDR1 LNHDA and CDR2 SQIVND (reference sequence). Trimming removed 4 bases at V and 2 bases at J, with 5 bases between. This CDR3 is CASSNYQETQYF. The CDR3 nucleotides are TGTGCCAGTAGTAACTATCAAGAGACCCAGTACTTC.

The rearrangement uses TRBV23-1 and TRBJ2-5; TRBD2 matches 15 bases. TRBV23-1 is designated an ORF whose function remains uncertain. Trimming cost V 0 bases and J 5 bases; bases outside gene matches: 22. The CDR3 consists of 23 residues. The CDR3 region has the DNA TGCGCCAGCAGTCAATCTGTGACAGGGACCGGGACTAGCGGGAGGCCCCACGGGGAGACCCAGTACTTC. This codes for CASSQSVTGTGTSGRPHGETQYF.

This sequence joins TRBV27 and TRBJ1-5; D is ambiguous. The CDR3 consists of 14 residues. Trimming cost V 4 bases and J 1 base, with 8 bases left between them. From germline, CDR1 is MNHEY and CDR2 SMNVEV (reference sequence). The CDR3 loop reads CASSSFGSNQPQHF. The CDR3 bases are TGTGCCAGCAGTTCCTTCGGGAGCAATCAGCCCCAGCATTTT.